One sample yielded the 22 T cell receptor beta chains listed below, sequenced in a study of vaccination and CD4 T cells after COVID-19. Specified treatment: approximately 10-day PBMC culture with coronavirus spike peptide pools or control peptides (ViraFEST assay). The antigens of these receptors remain unknown. The Oncomine TCR Beta short-read assay sequenced DNA from cultured CD4+ T cells. TCRdb reprocessed the PCR reads with MiXCR, giving one entry per CDR3 protein. The repertoire holds 15,000 to 20,000 distinct CDR3 sequences, about 50% seen once, with around 7.3% in the top ten. This specimen was CD4+ T cells from blood, cultured in vitro, taken before SARS-CoV-2 vaccination. These receptors originate from a human donor who had recovered from COVID-19.

This chain connects TRBV6-5 to TRBJ2-3; D perhaps matches TRBD2 (6 bases). Germline lookup yields CDR1 MNHEY and CDR2 SVGAGI. Trimming left V 4 bases short and J 2 bases short, with 13 bases between. The CDR3 extends over 15 amino acids. CDR3 residues: CASSLAERTTDTQYF. The CDR3 DNA follows: TGTGCCAGCAGTTTAGCGGAGAGAACCACAGATACGCAGTATTTT.

This clonotype was counted between two and nine times. The chain uses TRBV6-1 and TRBJ2-2, with 8 bases identical to TRBD2. Germline lookup yields CDR1 MNHNS and CDR2 SASEGT. CDR3 length: 17 residues. Trimming at V came to 6 bases and at J to 3 bases, leaving 12 bases not matched to a gene. The CDR3 coding sequence is TGTGCCAGCAGGGGCTGGAGTTCAGCGGGAGACACCGGGGAGCTGTTTTTT. Amino acids: CASRGWSSAGDTGELFF.

V is TRBV30 and J is TRBJ2-7; 8 positions agree with TRBD1. The CDR3 consists of 14 residues. Looked up from germline, CDR1 is GTSNPN and CDR2 is SVGIG (reference sequence). With V trimmed by 5 bases and J by 0 bases, 6 bases remained unmatched. DNA of the CDR3: TGTGCCTGGGACCCGGGACAGGACTCCTACGAGCAGTACTTC. Translation: CAWDPGQDSYEQYF.

The gene calls are TRBV7-9 and TRBJ2-7; 7 bases map to TRBD1. CDR1 SEHNR and CDR2 FQNEAQ come from the germline V gene (reference sequence). The V segment lost 2 bases and the J segment 3 bases; nucleotides outside the gene matches: 4. The CDR3 is 14 residues long. This CDR3 is CASSLSDRVYEQYF. DNA for the CDR3: TGTGCCAGCAGCTTATCCGACAGGGTCTACGAGCAGTACTTC. The full variable domain, its missing parts supplied by reference TRBV7-9 and TRBJ2-7, is DTGVSQNPRHKITKRGQNVTFRCDPISEHNRLYWYRQTLGQGPEFLTYFQNEAQLEKSRLLSDRFSAERPKGSFSTLEIQRTEQGDSAMYLCASSLSDRVYEQYFGPGTRLTVT.

This clonotype was counted a single time. The genes are TRBV7-9 and TRBJ2-3; tentative D call: TRBD2 (5 bases). Germline V gene data show CDR1 as SEHNR and CDR2 as FQNEAQ (reference sequence). V was shortened by 1 base and J by 4 bases, with 6 bases between the two germline ends. CDR3 length equals 13 residues. DNA of the CDR3: TGTGCCAGCAGCTTAGTCGGGGCAGATACGCAGTATTTT. Translation: CASSLVGADTQYF.

The V call is TRBV19, the J call TRBJ1-1; 10 positions match TRBD1. Germline CDR1 and CDR2: LNHDA and SQIVND (reference sequence). CDR3 length: 14 amino acids. The junction had 3 bases not matched to a gene; V was cut back by 4 bases and J by 4 bases. The CDR3 here is CASSKDRGLTEAFF. CDR3 coding DNA: TGTGCCAGTAGTAAAGACAGGGGGCTCACTGAAGCTTTCTTT. Full variable domain (rest looked up from reference TRBV19 and TRBJ1-1): DGGITQSPKYLFRKEGQNVTLSCEQNLNHDAMYWYRQDPGQGLRLIYYSQIVNDFQKGDIAEGYSVSREKKESFPLTVTSAQKNPTAFYLCASSKDRGLTEAFFGQGTRLTVV.

The chain uses TRBV12-3 or TRBV12-4 and TRBJ2-5, with TRBD2 as a possible D gene (6 bases). CDR3 length equals 15 residues. V was trimmed by 3 bases and J by 6 bases, leaving 17 bases between them. CDR3 sequence (DNA): TGTGCCAGCAGTTTCGGTGGCGGGACCGGGAAGACCCAGTACTTC. Translating it yields CASSFGGGTGKTQYF.

This chain links TRBV6-2 or TRBV6-3 with TRBJ2-5; 7 nucleotides line up with TRBD2. This CDR3 contains 13 residues. Germline trimming cut 7 bases from V and 2 bases from J; bases unmatched to any gene: 4. Per germline, CDR1 MNHEY and CDR2 SVGEGT. This CDR3 is CASNPSGQETQYF. CDR3 bases: TGTGCCAGCAACCCTAGCGGACAAGAGACCCAGTACTTC.

This clonotype was picked up a small number of times. The chain couples TRBV25-1 to TRBJ1-2; D possibly corresponds to TRBD1 (5 bases). With 6 bases removed from V and 5 bases from J, the gap between germline ends came to 10 bases. The CDR3 extends over 12 amino acids. Germline CDR1 is MGHDK and CDR2 is SYGVNS. DNA for the CDR3: TGTGCCAGCAGGGGGGGAGGTTATGGCTACACCTTC. Protein product: CASRGGGYGYTF.

The chain couples TRBV20-1 to TRBJ1-6, with D possibly being TRBD1 (5 bases). Germline values: CDR1 DFQATT, CDR2 SNEGSKA (reference sequence). The V gene lost 5 bases and the J gene lost 6 bases, with 14 bases spanning the gap. This CDR3 contains 14 residues. CDR3 sequence reads: CSAPTGTGNSPLHF. DNA for the CDR3: TGCAGTGCTCCTACCGGGACTGGTAATTCACCCCTCCACTTT.

This clonotype was seen only a few times. The chain joins TRBV5-4 to TRBJ1-2, with 9 positions matching TRBD1. The CDR3 covers 14 residues. Trimming cost V 5 bases and J 7 bases; bases outside gene matches: 9. Germline V gives CDR1 SGHNT, CDR2 YYREEE (reference sequence). The CDR3 spells CASRAPGQGFGYTF. CDR3 DNA: TGTGCCAGCAGGGCCCCGGGACAGGGATTTGGCTACACCTTC.

This chain joins TRBV10-3 and TRBJ1-3, with a tentative D call TRBD1 (5 bases). V lost 10 bases to trimming and J lost 1 base, with 17 bases between them. The CDR3 covers 15 residues. Germline V gives CDR1 ENHRY, CDR2 SYGVKD. The CDR3 loop is CATQRDRGSGNTIYF. As DNA, the CDR3 is TGTGCCACCCAAAGGGACCGAGGGTCTGGAAACACCATATATTTT.

This chain connects TRBV6-1 to TRBJ1-5; no clear D gene. The germline gives CDR1 MNHNS, CDR2 SASEGT. This CDR3 comprises 14 residues. Deletions cut 3 bases from V and 3 bases from J, with 9 bases between. The CDR3 DNA reads as TGTGCCAGCAGTGAGGCCCCGGCCAATCAGCCCCAGCATTTT. It is translated as CASSEAPANQPQHF.

This chain joins TRBV28 and TRBJ2-5, with 10 nucleotides matching TRBD2. The germline V gene encodes CDR1 MDHEN and CDR2 SYDVKM. The ends lost 10 bases at V and 5 bases at J; junction bases unmatched: 10. The CDR3 sequence is 14 residues long. The DNA of the CDR3 is TGTGCCACGTCTAGCGGGAGAGGCTGGGAGACCCAGTACTTC. It codes for CATSSGRGWETQYF. Complete variable domain (other parts from reference TRBV28 and TRBJ2-5): DVKVTQSSRYLVKRTGEKVFLECVQDMDHENMFWYRQDPGLGLRLIYFSYDVKMKEKGDIPEGYSVSREKKERFSLILESASTNQTSMYLCATSSGRGWETQYFGPGTRLLVL.

The chain recombines TRBV6-1 with TRBJ2-5; D uncertain. Trimming pared 1 base from V and 7 bases from J, leaving 4 bases between. The V gene's germline CDR1 is MNHNS and CDR2 SASEGT. CDR3 length: 11 residues. The CDR3 protein is CASSEEWTQYF. The CDR3 nucleotides are TGTGCCAGCAGTGAAGAGTGGACCCAGTACTTC.

The J gene is TRBJ2-3, the V gene TRBV10-1; TRBD2 aligns across 9 bases. Germline loops: CDR1 WNHNN, CDR2 SYGVQD (reference sequence). This CDR3 contains 15 residues. The trim removed 0 bases at V and 5 bases at J, leaving 3 bases unmatched. CDR3 residues: CASSESGLARDTQYF. CDR3 coding DNA: TGCGCCAGCAGTGAGTCGGGACTAGCAAGAGATACGCAGTATTTT.

The rearrangement links TRBV7-3 to TRBJ2-5; TRBD1 matches 8 bases. After removal of 6 bases from V and 5 bases from J, the junction contained 5 bases not matched to a gene. Germline CDR1 SGHTA, CDR2 FQGTGA. The CDR3 spans 13 residues. CDR3: CASSQGAWETQYF. The CDR3 nucleotides are TGTGCCAGCAGTCAGGGGGCATGGGAGACCCAGTACTTC.

The chain has TRBV7-9 and TRBJ1-1, with 7 nucleotides matching TRBD1. This CDR3 is 15 amino acids long. With 4 bases clipped from V and 3 bases from J, the junction kept 8 bases outside the gene matches. From germline, CDR1 is SEHNR and CDR2 FQNEAQ (reference sequence). The CDR3 coding sequence is TGTGCCAGCAGCTACGGTACAGGGGCTGACACTGAAGCTTTCTTT. Its translation is CASSYGTGADTEAFF.

This chain uses TRBV5-4 with TRBJ2-4, with 9 bases fitting TRBD2. J gave up 7 bases and V 0 bases, and 2 bases lay outside the gene matches. Germline values: CDR1 SGHNT, CDR2 YYREEE (reference sequence). The CDR3 runs to 14 residues. CDR3 in amino acids: CASSLGAGGNIQYF. CDR3 nucleotide sequence: TGTGCCAGCAGCTTGGGCGCGGGAGGGAACATTCAGTACTTC.

This clonotype was counted between two and nine times. V and J are TRBV6-5 and TRBJ1-6; D is unclear. V was clipped by 2 bases and J by 6 bases, with 11 bases between them. The CDR3 covers 15 residues. Germline CDR1 MNHEY, CDR2 SVGAGI. The CDR3 protein is CASSYQLWTNSPLHF. DNA for the CDR3: TGTGCCAGCAGTTACCAACTGTGGACTAATTCACCCCTCCACTTT.

A few counts support this clonotype. The gene calls are TRBV7-2 and TRBJ2-5; 9 nucleotides align to TRBD2. V lost 2 bases and J lost 8; bases outside the gene matches: 12. The length of the CDR3 is 16 residues. Germline-derived CDR1 and CDR2 are SGHTA and FQGNSA. DNA for the CDR3: TGTGCCAGCAGCTTAAGGATTGGACTAGCGTACCCAACCCAGTACTTC. It encodes CASSLRIGLAYPTQYF.

This clonotype was observed once. The J gene is TRBJ1-5, the V gene TRBV6-4, with D unresolved. Deletions cut 7 bases from V and 0 bases from J, with 4 bases between. CDR3 length: 12 residues. The germline gives CDR1 MRHNA, CDR2 SNTAGT. The CDR3 protein is CASTHSNQPQHF. The CDR3 bases are TGTGCCAGCACCCATAGCAATCAGCCCCAGCATTTT.